Following are 12 T cell receptor beta chains from one sample sequenced in a study of early T cells in non-severe SARS-CoV-2 infection. MiXCR was run by TCRdb on the 5' RACE reads, yielding one entry per CDR3 protein. Counted here are some 76,000 distinct CDR3 sequences, roughly an eighth occurring once; the ten biggest clones make up roughly 13%. The sequenced sample consisted of whole blood. The receptors derive from an adult who was a healthcare worker with PCR-confirmed SARS-CoV-2 infection or an uninfected control (not recorded which).

The rearrangement links TRBV7-9 to TRBJ1-2, with 7 nucleotides matching TRBD1. The CDR3 is 16 residues long. After removal of 4 bases from V and 8 bases from J, the junction contained 16 bases not matched to a gene. From germline, CDR1 is SEHNR and CDR2 FQNEAQ (reference sequence). The CDR3 DNA sequence: TGTGCCAGCAGCTCCTCTTTCCCGGGACAGCATGGGGGCTACACCTTC. Its translation is CASSSSFPGQHGGYTF.

The chain carries TRBV6-2 or TRBV6-3 and TRBJ1-1; D is undetermined. The CDR3 runs 12 residues. The V end was cut by 4 bases, the J end by 11 bases, with 14 bases between. Germline CDR1 is MNHEY and CDR2 is SVGEGT. This CDR3 reads CASSSRRERAFF. In DNA form, the CDR3 reads TGTGCCAGCAGTTCGAGAAGGGAGCGCGCTTTCTTT.

This chain connects TRBV7-6 to TRBJ2-1, with 12 bases lining up with TRBD2. CDR3 length: 13 amino acids. V was clipped by 10 bases and J by 7 bases; unmatched bases: 5. The V gene's germline CDR1 is SGHVS and CDR2 FNYEAQ. The CDR3 sequence: CATSGGALNEQFF. The DNA for the CDR3 is TGTGCCACTAGCGGGGGGGCCTTGAATGAGCAGTTCTTC.

This clonotype was found many times. The J gene is TRBJ2-7, the V gene TRBV6-6, with 9 bases identical to TRBD1. Germline V lookup: CDR1 MNHNY, CDR2 SVGAGI (reference sequence). Unmatched junction bases numbered 3, after V lost 6 bases and J lost 0 bases. This CDR3 region has 14 residues. CDR3 amino acids: CASRTGGGSYEQYF. The CDR3 DNA follows: TGTGCCAGCAGGACAGGGGGTGGCTCCTACGAGCAGTACTTC.

This clonotype was recorded a few times. The chain links TRBV7-9 to TRBJ2-5; D may match TRBD1 or TRBD2 (6 bases each). The V and J ends lost 7 bases and 5 bases respectively, with 23 bases between them. Germline CDR1 SEHNR, CDR2 FQNEAQ (reference sequence). This CDR3 contains 16 residues. This CDR3 reads CASIDLGGPKVETQYF. Written as DNA, the CDR3 is TGTGCCAGCATCGACCTGGGGGGCCCAAAGGTGGAGACCCAGTACTTC.

A few counts support this clonotype. V usage is TRBV18 and J usage is TRBJ1-5; unclear D gene. This CDR3 region has 14 residues. Trimming pared 3 bases from V and 1 base from J, leaving 7 bases between. Per the germline V gene, CDR1 is KGHSH and CDR2 is LQKENI. CDR3 bases: TGTGCCAGCTCACCCACCCGAAGCAATCAGCCCCAGCATTTT. Translation: CASSPTRSNQPQHF.

This clonotype was counted between two and nine times. The chain joins TRBV19 to TRBJ1-2, with no clear D. The length of the CDR3 is 15 residues. Germline V CDR1 and CDR2: LNHDA, SQIVND (reference sequence). The ends were cut back, 5 bases at V and 0 bases at J, with 13 bases in the middle. Here the CDR3 reads CASSRQVTSNYGYTF. The CDR3 DNA follows: TGTGCCAGTAGTCGGCAGGTCACGTCTAACTATGGCTACACCTTC.

This clonotype has only a few counts. The V and J genes are TRBV6-5 and TRBJ2-7; the match to TRBD2 covers 9 bases. The germline CDR1 and CDR2 sequences are MNHEY and SVGAGI. With 7 bases clipped from V and 3 bases from J, the junction kept 4 bases outside the gene matches. The CDR3 contains 13 residues. The CDR3 region is CASMTSGYYEQYF. The CDR3 bases are TGTGCCAGCATGACTAGCGGTTACTACGAGCAGTACTTC.

The rearrangement links TRBV12-3 or TRBV12-4 to TRBJ2-1; 7 nucleotides line up with TRBD2. The V gene end was trimmed by 4 bases and the J gene end by 8 bases; junction bases not matched to a gene: 2. The CDR3 totals 12 residues. The CDR3 is CASSWGGDEQFF. As DNA, the CDR3 is TGTGCCAGCAGTTGGGGGGGGGATGAGCAGTTCTTC.

This chain connects TRBV5-5 to TRBJ2-3, with 11 bases lining up with TRBD2. Germline trimming cut 2 bases from V and 1 base from J; bases unmatched to any gene: 3. This CDR3 is built from 16 residues. The germline V gene encodes CDR1 SGHKS and CDR2 YYEKEE (reference sequence). The CDR3 protein is CASSFGTSGRTDTQYF. CDR3 coding DNA: TGTGCCAGCAGCTTTGGGACTAGCGGACGCACAGATACGCAGTATTTT.

This clonotype showed up just once. This chain uses TRBV2 with TRBJ2-2, with 9 bases identical to TRBD2. The V segment lost 10 bases and the J segment 0 bases; nucleotides outside the gene matches: 3. CDR1 SNHLY and CDR2 FYNNEI come from the germline V gene. The CDR3 runs 14 residues. The CDR3 nucleotides are TGTGCCACGGGGACTAGCTCGAACACCGGGGAGCTGTTTTTT. Residues: CATGTSSNTGELFF.

The chain links TRBV18 to TRBJ2-3, with D perhaps TRBD1 (5 bases). The V gene lost 2 bases and the J gene lost 6 bases, with 12 bases spanning the gap. Germline loops: CDR1 KGHSH, CDR2 LQKENI. CDR3 size: 14 residues. The CDR3 here is CASSPTWGVDTQYF. For the CDR3, the DNA is TGTGCCAGCTCACCAACCTGGGGCGTGGATACGCAGTATTTT. Filled out from reference TRBV18 and TRBJ2-3, the complete variable domain reads NAGVMQNPRHLVRRRGQEARLRCSPMKGHSHVYWYRQLPEEGLKFMVYLQKENIIDESGMPKERFSAEFPKEGPSILRIQQVVRGDSAAYFCASSPTWGVDTQYFGPGTRLTVL.